This T cell receptor beta chain was observed in a study of T cells in Graves' hyperthyroidism and ophthalmopathy. This clonotype was detected many times. Its antigen is still unknown. Study results and limitations: The model's output predicted ophthalmopathy at a median of roughly 6.9 months prior to onset. Also found in blood were most expanded thyroid clonotypes above 0.001. By a 13 V-J model, ophthalmopathy was set apart from stable hyperthyroidism.

From RNA transcripts, TCR beta CDR3 regions were amplified. In the first-round RT-PCR of the TCR CDR3, the HTBI primer set was used. TCRdb re-analysed the multiplex PCR reads in MiXCR, keeping a single row per CDR3 protein. The table shows 450,000 to 650,000 distinct CDR3 sequences, with 14% occurring only once. This CDR3 contains 17 residues. Trimming cost V 4 bases and J 1 base, with 18 bases left between them. Germline CDR1 PRHDT, CDR2 FYEKMQ (reference sequence). Sequencing was done on a sample of blood. The clonotype originates from a woman under 30 with Graves' ophthalmopathy. This rearrangement joins TRBV13 to TRBJ2-3, with D perhaps assigned TRBD1 or TRBD2 (5 bases each). The CDR3 loop is CASSYPYSGLGTDTQYF. The CDR3 DNA reads as TGTGCCAGCAGCTACCCATACTCGGGGCTGGGCACAGATACGCAGTATTTT.